This TCR beta chain came from a study of T cells in Graves' hyperthyroidism and ophthalmopathy. Whole-study findings and limits: The model predicted ophthalmopathy a median approximately 6.3 months before onset.

This clonotype was recorded a few times. What it binds is not known. Germline V CDR1 and CDR2: DFQATT, SNEGSKA (reference sequence). The CDR3 totals 10 residues. V dropped 4 bases and J dropped 12; count of bases not matched to a gene: 5. Authors of the study amplified TCR beta CDR3 regions from RNA transcripts. HTBI primers drove first-round RT-PCR of the TCR CDR3. TCRdb reanalysed the multiplex PCR reads using MiXCR and keeps one entry per CDR3 protein. The repertoire has some 500,000 distinct CDR3 sequences, 13% to 15% of them found once; the top ten carry about 17%. In patients aged 18 to 65, hyperthyroidism was newly diagnosed, with duration under 2 months.

This chain connects TRBV20-1 to TRBJ1-1; 7 bases are a match to TRBD1. The sequence derives from a woman under 30 with Graves' hyperthyroidism. Specimen: blood. CDR3 sequence reads: CSATGTVTFF. The CDR3, as DNA: TGCAGTGCTACCGGGACAGTCACTTTCTTT.